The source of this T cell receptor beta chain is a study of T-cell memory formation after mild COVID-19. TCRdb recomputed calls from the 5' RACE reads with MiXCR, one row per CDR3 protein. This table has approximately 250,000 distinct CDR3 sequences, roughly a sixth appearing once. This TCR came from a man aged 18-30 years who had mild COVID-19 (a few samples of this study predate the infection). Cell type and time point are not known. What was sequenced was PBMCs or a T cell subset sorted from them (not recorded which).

The CDR3 sequence is CSAGDSPYGYTF. CDR3 bases: TGCAGTGCTGGCGACAGCCCTTATGGCTACACCTTC. The J gene is TRBJ1-2, the V gene TRBV20-1; tentatively, D is TRBD1 (5 bases). Between the trimmed V and J ends, which lost 5 bases and 5 bases, there was a span of 12 bases. Per germline, CDR1 DFQATT and CDR2 SNEGSKA (reference sequence). CDR3 length: 12 residues.